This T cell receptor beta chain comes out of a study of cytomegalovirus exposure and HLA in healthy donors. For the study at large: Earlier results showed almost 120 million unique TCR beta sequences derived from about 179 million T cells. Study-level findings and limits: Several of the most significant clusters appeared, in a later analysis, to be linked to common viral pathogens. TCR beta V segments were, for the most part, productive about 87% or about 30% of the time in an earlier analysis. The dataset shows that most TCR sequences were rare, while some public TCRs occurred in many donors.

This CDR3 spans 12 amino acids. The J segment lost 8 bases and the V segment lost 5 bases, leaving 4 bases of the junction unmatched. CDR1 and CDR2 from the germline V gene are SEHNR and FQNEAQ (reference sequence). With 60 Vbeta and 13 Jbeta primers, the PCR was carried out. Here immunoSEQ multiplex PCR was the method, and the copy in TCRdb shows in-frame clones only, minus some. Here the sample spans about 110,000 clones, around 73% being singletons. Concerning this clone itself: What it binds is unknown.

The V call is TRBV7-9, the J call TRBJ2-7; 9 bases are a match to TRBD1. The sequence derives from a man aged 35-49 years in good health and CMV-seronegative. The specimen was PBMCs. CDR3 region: CASSQQGAQQYF. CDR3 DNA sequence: TGTGCCAGCAGCCAACAGGGGGCACAGCAGTACTTC.